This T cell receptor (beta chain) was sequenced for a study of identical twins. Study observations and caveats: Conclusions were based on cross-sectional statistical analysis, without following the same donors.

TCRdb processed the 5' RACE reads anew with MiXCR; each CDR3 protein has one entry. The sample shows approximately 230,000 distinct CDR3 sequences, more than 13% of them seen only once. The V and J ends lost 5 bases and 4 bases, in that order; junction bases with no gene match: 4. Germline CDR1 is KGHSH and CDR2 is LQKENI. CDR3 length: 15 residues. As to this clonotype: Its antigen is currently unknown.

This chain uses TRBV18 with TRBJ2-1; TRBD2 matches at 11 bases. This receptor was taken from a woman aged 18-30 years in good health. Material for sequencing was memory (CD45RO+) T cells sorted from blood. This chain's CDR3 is CASSKTSGTYNEQFF. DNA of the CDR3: TGTGCCAGCTCAAAGACTAGCGGGACGTACAATGAGCAGTTCTTC.